These 17 T cell receptor beta chains were sequenced from one sample in a study of cytomegalovirus exposure and HLA in healthy donors. The primer mix had 60 Vbeta and 13 Jbeta primers. The protocol was immunoSEQ multiplex PCR, while the TCRdb copy is restricted to in-frame clones and leaves out a portion. In the table there are fewer than 200,000 clones, roughly 12% of which are singletons. The sequencing input was PBMCs. All receptors come from a man between 45 and 60 years old in good health and CMV-seropositive.

The rearrangement links TRBV6-5 to TRBJ2-5; 9 positions agree with TRBD2. The CDR3 is 14 amino acids. From germline, CDR1 is MNHEY and CDR2 SVGAGI. V trimming: 6 bases; J trimming: 2 bases; junction bases outside the gene matches: 4. The CDR3 bases are TGTGCCAGCAGCTTAGCGGGGGTACAAGAGACCCAGTACTTC. This encodes CASSLAGVQETQYF.

Only a few counts were recorded for this clone. The chain joins TRBV7-9 to TRBJ1-1, with TRBD1 as a possible D gene (5 bases). Germline CDR1 is SEHNR and CDR2 is FQNEAQ (reference sequence). Trimming shortened V by 1 base and J by 7 bases, and 13 bases separated the two germline ends. The CDR3 is 14 residues long. The CDR3 protein is CASSLDGDRGEAFF. CDR3 coding DNA: TGTGCCAGCAGCTTAGATGGGGATAGGGGTGAAGCTTTCTTT. Full variable domain (remainder filled in from reference TRBV7-9 and TRBJ1-1): DTGVSQNPRHKITKRGQNVTFRCDPISEHNRLYWYRQTLGQGPEFLTYFQNEAQLEKSRLLSDRFSAERPKGSFSTLEIQRTEQGDSAMYLCASSLDGDRGEAFFGQGTRLTVV.

This clone is a singleton in its sample. At the DNA level, this CDR3 is encoded by other sequences in the same sample as well. This chain links TRBV7-2 with TRBJ1-2; D unclear. The CDR3 is 12 amino acids. V was clipped by 1 base and J by 5 bases, with 5 bases between them. Germline V CDR1 and CDR2: SGHTA, FQGNSA. CDR3: CASSLGGYGYTF. CDR3 in DNA: TGTGCCAGCAGCTTAGGAGGATATGGCTACACCTTC.

This clone was picked up a small number of times. The chain is built from TRBV5-1 and TRBJ1-2; D is unresolved. The CDR3 is made up of 15 amino acids. Germline-derived CDR1 and CDR2 are SGHRS and YFSETQ. V lost 3 bases and J 5 bases, leaving 17 bases between the germline ends. CDR3 sequence: CASSSGGGSFYGYTF. CDR3 DNA sequence: TGCGCCAGCAGCTCGGGTGGCGGATCCTTTTATGGCTACACCTTC.

This clone was seen a few times. The chain carries TRBV5-1 and TRBJ2-3, with 8 nucleotides matching TRBD1. With 0 bases clipped from V and 3 bases from J, the junction kept 3 bases outside the gene matches. The germline V gene has CDR1 SGHRS and CDR2 YFSETQ. The CDR3 spans 15 residues. The CDR3 DNA follows: TGCGCCAGCAGCTTGGATACAGGGGGGACAGATACGCAGTATTTT. It encodes CASSLDTGGTDTQYF.

The chain employs TRBV28 and TRBJ1-2; 7 bases map to TRBD1. V gave up 7 bases and J gave up 3 bases; unmatched junction bases: 8. CDR1 is MDHEN, CDR2 SYDVKM, per germline. The CDR3 is made up of 14 amino acids. DNA of the CDR3: TGTGCCAGCACCGTGCCACAGGGGTACTATGGCTACACCTTC. It yields the protein CASTVPQGYYGYTF.

The chain combines TRBV5-6 with TRBJ1-1; possibly TRBD1 for D (5 bases). CDR3 size: 14 residues. The V end was cut by 3 bases, the J end by 1 base, with 10 bases between. CDR1 SGHDT and CDR2 YYEEEE come from the germline V gene. The CDR3 reads CASSSSGGNTEAFF. The CDR3 DNA reads TGTGCCAGCAGCTCCTCGGGGGGGAACACTGAAGCTTTCTTT.

In this sample, this clone turned up a few times. This chain connects TRBV6-6 to TRBJ1-4; tentatively, D is TRBD1 (5 bases). The CDR3 loop spans 16 amino acids. Germline V CDR1 and CDR2: MNHNY, SVGAGI (reference sequence). The germline V and J ends were trimmed by 7 bases and 8 bases, with 23 bases remaining between them. The CDR3 DNA reads TGTGCCAGCACTCTCCGGGGGAGGTTCTCTAGGGAAAAACTGTTTTTT. Its protein is CASTLRGRFSREKLFF.

This clone has more than one count but fewer than ten. CDR3 bases: TGTGCCAGCAGACGGGGACAGACCTACGAGCAGTACTTC. Translation gives CASRRGQTYEQYF. The chain employs TRBV6-5 and TRBJ2-7, with 7 nucleotides matching TRBD1. This CDR3 contains 13 residues. After removal of 6 bases from V and 2 bases from J, the junction contained 4 bases not matched to a gene. Per germline, CDR1 MNHEY and CDR2 SVGAGI.

The chain carries TRBV12-5 and TRBJ1-1; 12 positions match TRBD1. Germline values: CDR1 LGHNT, CDR2 FRNRAP. V gave up 4 bases and J gave up 0 bases; unmatched junction bases: 3. The CDR3 is 16 amino acids. The CDR3 loop is CASGWGTGGLNTEAFF. The CDR3, as DNA: TGTGCTAGTGGTTGGGGGACAGGGGGCCTGAACACTGAAGCTTTCTTT.

V usage is TRBV16 and J usage is TRBJ1-5, with 9 positions matching TRBD1. J was trimmed by 7 bases and V by 2 bases; bases with no gene match: 3. The CDR3 contains 14 residues. CDR1 KGHSY and CDR2 FQNENV come from the germline V gene. In nucleotides, the CDR3 is TGTGCCAGCAGCCAAGAGGACAGGGGCCAGCCCCAGCATTTT. Its protein product is CASSQEDRGQPQHF.

V is TRBV5-5 and J is TRBJ2-1; 9 bases fit TRBD1. V was clipped by 4 bases and J by 6 bases; unmatched bases: 2. Germline V lookup: CDR1 SGHKS, CDR2 YYEKEE (reference sequence). The CDR3 totals 13 residues. The CDR3 DNA reads as TGTGCCAGCAGCGGGGGACAGGGCAATGAGCAGTTCTTC. It codes for CASSGGQGNEQFF.

This clone has a handful of counts. V and J are TRBV29-1 and TRBJ1-5; 9 bases agree with TRBD1. This CDR3 has 15 amino acids. Germline lookup yields CDR1 SQVTM and CDR2 ANQGSEA. The J segment lost 4 bases and the V segment lost 6 bases, leaving 10 bases of the junction unmatched. The CDR3 loop reads CSVLEGGTGNQPQHF. The CDR3, as DNA: TGCAGCGTCCTCGAGGGTGGGACAGGGAATCAGCCCCAGCATTTT.

Only a few counts were recorded for this clone. This chain uses TRBV6-5 with TRBJ1-3, with unresolved D. The ends were cut back, 5 bases at V and 0 bases at J, with 8 bases in the middle. Germline values: CDR1 MNHEY, CDR2 SVGAGI. This CDR3 has 14 residues. CDR3: CASSLRFSGNTIYF. In DNA, the CDR3 is TGTGCCAGCAGTCTCCGGTTCTCTGGAAACACCATATATTTT.

This rearrangement joins TRBV19 to TRBJ1-4; 7 bases are shared with TRBD1. The length of the CDR3 is 14 residues. The V gene end was trimmed by 5 bases and the J gene end by 10 bases; junction bases not matched to a gene: 10. Germline CDR1 is LNHDA and CDR2 is SQIVND (reference sequence). CDR3 sequence: CASSASYRGGKLFF. In nucleotides, the CDR3 is TGTGCCAGTAGTGCTTCTTACAGGGGCGGAAAACTGTTTTTT.

The sample holds a few counts of this clone. J is TRBJ1-5 and V is TRBV12-2. TRBV12-2 counts as a pseudogene. The CDR3 extends over 13 amino acids. Here the CDR3 DNA reads TGTGCACCTTCTGAGAATAGCAATCAGCCCCAGCATTTT. Translation: CAPSENSNQPQHF.

The V call is TRBV6-7, the J call TRBJ1-5, with 8 bases identical to TRBD1. TRBV6-7 is placed among ORFs of uncertain function. CDR3 length: 16 residues. V lost 1 base to trimming and J lost 5 bases; unmatched junction nucleotides: 7. The CDR3, as DNA: TGTGCCAGCAGTTACTACCGGGACAGGTACTATCAGCCCCAGCATTTT. Protein: CASSYYRDRYYQPQHF.